This TCR beta chain was observed in a study of T cell changes during pregnancy in multiple sclerosis. Here immunoSEQ multiplex PCR was the method, and the copy in TCRdb shows in-frame clones only, minus some. Of 84,000 or so clones detected, approximately 94% appear once; the ten largest clones hold over 2%. The V gene lost 5 bases and the J gene lost 8 bases, with 19 bases spanning the gap. Per germline, CDR1 SGHDN and CDR2 FVKESK. This CDR3 is built from 15 residues. This TCR derives from a female donor with multiple sclerosis, enrolled in a pregnancy study. The chain carries TRBV14 and TRBJ2-1; D is unclear. Sequencing was performed on peripheral blood, taken in the third trimester of pregnancy. The CDR3 loop is CASSGLRRLGHEQFF. The CDR3 nucleotides are TGTGCCAGCAGCGGTCTCCGCCGACTCGGCCATGAGCAGTTCTTC.